Listed below are T cell receptor beta chains from one sample, sequenced in a study of T cell responses to AZD1222 COVID-19 vaccine. The repertoire was sequenced with immunoSEQ multiplex PCR; TCRdb's copy has only in-frame clones and lacks some. The repertoire has around 180,000 clones, roughly 88% of them found once; the top ten carry approximately 0.5%. Sequences were derived from peripheral blood, sampled on day 0 of AZD1222 vaccination. These receptor sequences come from an adult in good health. Each CDR3 is given with its conserved first and last residue. The D gene is left open where the match is weak. A row's size may be missing; if present it is once, few, many or a size class.

few,TRBJ1-2,TRBV27,TRBD1,CASNPSGTGGRGYTF,TGTGCCAGCAACCCTAGCGGGACAGGGGGCCGTGGCTACACCTTC
few,TRBJ2-7,TRBV20-1,-,CSASRYEQYF,TGCAGTGCTAGCAGGTACGAGCAGTACTTC
-,TRBJ2-2,TRBV6-5,-,CASSIRDPRTGELFF,TGTGCCAGCAGTATCCGGGACCCACGCACCGGGGAGCTGTTTTTT
-,TRBJ1-5,TRBV12-3/TRBV12-4,-,CASRLSSGPQHF,TGTGCCAGCAGGCTTTCGTCAGGGCCCCAGCATTTT
-,TRBJ1-2,TRBV12-5,TRBD1,CASGQGTLYGYTF,TGTGCTAGTGGACAGGGGACTCTCTATGGCTACACCTTC
-,TRBJ1-2,TRBV6-1,TRBD1,CASSDKWTGYGYTF,TGTGCCAGCAGTGATAAATGGACAGGGTATGGCTACACCTTC
-,TRBJ2-3,TRBV6-5,-,CASSYLDRDTQYF,TGTGCCAGCAGTTACCTCGACAGGGATACGCAGTATTTT
-,TRBJ2-5,TRBV7-2,-,CASSLVPGAGRQETQYF,TGTGCCAGCAGCTTAGTTCCGGGGGCCGGTCGCCAAGAGACCCAGTACTTC
-,TRBJ2-2,TRBV5-1,-,CASSLTGGKQGGELFF,TGCGCCAGCAGCTTGACAGGCGGAAAACAGGGCGGGGAGCTGTTTTTT
-,TRBJ1-1,TRBV14,TRBD1,CASSQEATGQNTEAFF,TGTGCCAGCAGCCAAGAGGCGACAGGGCAGAACACTGAAGCTTTCTTT
-,TRBJ1-5,TRBV29-1,-,CSVQQGSGQPQHF,TGCAGCGTCCAACAGGGTTCAGGTCAGCCCCAGCATTTT
-,TRBJ1-6,TRBV28,TRBD1,CASSGPDRDRGNLYNSPLHF,TGTGCCAGCAGTGGACCCGACAGGGATCGGGGAAACCTCTATAATTCACCCCTCCACTTT
-,TRBJ1-2,TRBV30,-,CAPGHVNYGYTF,TGTGCCCCGGGACACGTCAACTATGGCTACACCTTC
-,TRBJ1-5,TRBV5-4,-,CASSSGGPTSNQPQHF,TGTGCCAGCAGCTCCGGCGGACCGACTAGCAATCAGCCCCAGCATTTT
-,TRBJ2-5,TRBV12-3/TRBV12-4,-,CASSLWQETQYF,TGTGCCAGCAGTTTGTGGCAAGAGACCCAGTACTTC
-,TRBJ2-3,TRBV9,-,CASSILSLGDTQYF,TGTGCCAGCAGCATCCTATCACTAGGGGATACGCAGTATTTT
-,TRBJ2-1,TRBV7-3,-,CASSLAVSSYNEQFF,TGTGCCAGCAGCTTAGCGGTTAGCTCCTACAATGAGCAGTTCTTC
-,TRBJ1-1,TRBV28,-,CASSPGPGQMNTEAFF,TGTGCCAGCAGTCCCGGCCCCGGACAGATGAACACTGAAGCTTTCTTT
-,TRBJ1-2,TRBV3-1/TRBV3-2,-,CASSQEGNNYGYTF,TGTGCCAGCAGCCAAGAAGGGAACAACTATGGCTACACCTTC
-,TRBJ2-3,TRBV5-1,TRBD1,CASSLRDRATDTQYF,TGCGCCAGCAGCCTCCGGGACAGGGCCACAGATACGCAGTATTTT
-,TRBJ2-5,TRBV5-1,-,CASRRAQETQYF,TGCGCCAGCAGGAGGGCACAAGAGACCCAGTACTTC
-,TRBJ1-5,TRBV5-5,TRBD1,CASSSNYRGPQPQHF,TGTGCCAGCAGCTCAAACTACAGGGGTCCTCAGCCCCAGCATTTT
-,TRBJ1-1,TRBV6-5,-,CASSYLWEAFF,TGTGCCAGCAGTTACCTGTGGGAAGCTTTCTTT
-,TRBJ2-4,TRBV11-3,-,CASRSTQGFNIQYF,TGTGCCAGCAGGTCGACACAGGGCTTTAACATTCAGTACTTC
-,TRBJ1-2,TRBV3-1/TRBV3-2,TRBD1,CASSPPGQDGYTF,TGTGCCAGCAGCCCGCCGGGACAGGATGGCTACACCTTC
once,TRBJ2-1,TRBV7-3,-,CASSFSLGEQFF,TGTGCCAGCAGCTTCTCACTAGGGGAGCAGTTCTTC
once,TRBJ2-5,TRBV7-3,-,CASSPKPTGLETQYF,TGTGCCAGCAGCCCGAAACCGACAGGACTAGAGACCCAGTACTTC
-,TRBJ1-3,TRBV7-8,TRBD1,CASSLTQGVSGNTIYF,TGTGCCAGCAGCTTAACCCAGGGGGTTTCTGGAAACACCATATATTTT
-,TRBJ1-2,TRBV24-1,-,CATSDPPNYGYTF,TGTGCCACCAGTGACCCACCTAACTATGGCTACACCTTC
once,TRBJ1-4,TRBV5-1,TRBD1,CASSPRTGGNEKLFF,TGCGCCAGCAGCCCTCGGACAGGGGGGAATGAAAAACTGTTTTTT
once,TRBJ2-5,TRBV6-2/TRBV6-3,TRBD2,CASSLSLAGRQETQYF,TGTGCCAGCAGCCTATCCCTAGCGGGACGTCAAGAGACCCAGTACTTC
-,TRBJ1-2,TRBV3-1/TRBV3-2,TRBD1,CASNRGQGDYGYTF,TGTGCCAGCAACCGGGGACAGGGAGACTATGGCTACACCTTC
-,TRBJ1-1,TRBV18,-,CASSNKMGGTEAFF,TGTGCCAGCTCAAATAAAATGGGAGGCACTGAAGCTTTCTTT
-,TRBJ1-1,TRBV4-3,TRBD1,CASSRGTGNTEAFF,TGCGCCAGCAGCCGAGGGACAGGGAACACTGAAGCTTTCTTT
few,TRBJ2-1,TRBV5-6,TRBD1,CASSRDSYNEQFF,TGTGCCAGCAGCCGGGACAGCTACAATGAGCAGTTCTTC
-,TRBJ2-4,TRBV4-3,TRBD2,CASSQGRTSDIQYF,TGCGCCAGCAGCCAAGGCCGGACTAGCGACATTCAGTACTTC
-,TRBJ2-3,TRBV4-2,TRBD2,CASSEPHIAGGSTDTQYF,TGTGCCAGCAGCGAGCCTCATATAGCGGGAGGGAGCACAGATACGCAGTATTTT
-,TRBJ1-1,TRBV5-1,-,CASREGLGTEAFF,TGCGCCAGCAGAGAGGGGCTGGGCACTGAAGCTTTCTTT
-,TRBJ1-6,TRBV7-2,-,CASTKEVSYNSPLHF,TGTGCCAGCACCAAAGAAGTCTCCTATAATTCACCCCTCCACTTT
-,TRBJ2-3,TRBV9,-,CASSPSRRGELLYSTDTQYF,TGTGCCAGCAGCCCGAGTAGGAGGGGCGAGCTACTTTATAGCACAGATACGCAGTATTTT
-,TRBJ1-1,TRBV30,TRBD1,CAWSVPGTGSTEAFF,TGTGCCTGGAGTGTTCCCGGGACAGGGAGCACTGAAGCTTTCTTT
-,TRBJ2-5,TRBV7-9,-,CASSLAPQTQYF,TGTGCCAGCAGCTTGGCGCCTCAAACCCAGTACTTC
-,TRBJ2-2,TRBV30,-,CAWRGWAQGPTGELFF,TGTGCCTGGAGGGGTTGGGCGCAGGGGCCGACCGGGGAGCTGTTTTTT
few,TRBJ1-4,TRBV9,TRBD1,CASSAGTGRVEKLFF,TGTGCCAGCAGCGCCGGGACAGGGAGGGTTGAAAAACTGTTTTTT
once,TRBJ2-3,TRBV29-1,-,CSVEGSTQYF,TGCAGCGTTGAAGGGTCTACGCAGTATTTT
-,TRBJ1-5,TRBV6-2/TRBV6-3,-,CASSYSKGYSNQPQHF,TGTGCCAGCAGTTACTCGAAGGGATATAGCAATCAGCCCCAGCATTTT
-,TRBJ1-6,TRBV7-9,-,CASSPPGGHDLHF,TGTGCCAGCAGCCCACCAGGAGGTCACGACCTCCACTTT
-,TRBJ2-7,TRBV4-1,-,CASRQTGGEQYF,TGCGCCAGCAGACAAACCGGGGGCGAGCAGTACTTC
-,TRBJ2-5,TRBV30,TRBD1,CAWSVEEGTGKYF,TGTGCCTGGAGTGTTGAGGAGGGGACAGGAAAGTACTTC
-,TRBJ2-7,TRBV18,-,CASSPRKGTESYEQYF,TGTGCCAGCTCACCACGTAAGGGGACCGAATCCTACGAGCAGTACTTC
-,TRBJ2-1,TRBV7-3,TRBD2,CASSLSSGTSAAEQFF,TGTGCCAGCAGCTTGAGCTCTGGGACTAGCGCGGCTGAGCAGTTCTTC
-,TRBJ1-4,TRBV11-2,-,CASSLDGGPGEKLFF,TGTGCCAGCAGCTTAGATGGGGGGCCTGGAGAAAAACTGTTTTTT
once,TRBJ2-1,TRBV5-1,-,CASSGEGRNEQFF,TGCGCCAGCAGTGGTGAGGGGAGGAATGAGCAGTTCTTC
-,TRBJ1-3,TRBV2,-,CASSDGRGNTIYF,TGTGCCAGCAGTGATGGCAGGGGAAACACCATATATTTT
-,TRBJ1-1,TRBV6-1,TRBD1,CASSEAAGGGGTEAFF,TGTGCCAGCAGTGAGGCTGCAGGGGGCGGTGGAACTGAAGCTTTCTTT